This T cell receptor (beta chain) comes out of a study of beta chain features in type 1 diabetes. Germline V gene lookup returns CDR1 MNHNS and CDR2 SASEGT. J gave up 4 bases and V 10 bases, and 7 bases lay outside the gene matches. The CDR3 is made up of 12 amino acids. Every isolated RNA sample was fully reverse transcribed, so sequencing captured expressed TCRB transcripts. Samples of naive, central memory and regulatory T cells yielded a mean of about 3.57 million reads. The assay was immunoSEQ multiplex PCR, and TCRdb's table has in-frame clones only and misses some. The table records fewer than 200,000 clones, about 13% of them present only once. This clone was seen a handful of times.

The chain combines TRBV6-1 with TRBJ2-7; TRBD2 agrees at 7 bases. The material sequenced was central memory CD4+ T cells from blood. The sequence came from a woman younger than 30 in good health. This CDR3 reads CAIKREGYEQYF. The CDR3 nucleotides read TGTGCCATCAAGCGGGAAGGTTACGAGCAGTACTTC.